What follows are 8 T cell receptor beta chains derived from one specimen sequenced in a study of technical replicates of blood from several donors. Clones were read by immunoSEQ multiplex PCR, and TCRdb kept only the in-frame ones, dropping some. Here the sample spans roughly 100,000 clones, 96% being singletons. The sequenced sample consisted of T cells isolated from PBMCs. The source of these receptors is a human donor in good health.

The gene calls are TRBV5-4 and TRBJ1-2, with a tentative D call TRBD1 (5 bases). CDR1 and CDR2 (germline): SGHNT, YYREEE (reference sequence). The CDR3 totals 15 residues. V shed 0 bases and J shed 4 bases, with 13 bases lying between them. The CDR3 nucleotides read TGTGCCAGCAGCTTGGCCTGGCAGGGTACCTATGGCTACACCTTC. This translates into CASSLAWQGTYGYTF.

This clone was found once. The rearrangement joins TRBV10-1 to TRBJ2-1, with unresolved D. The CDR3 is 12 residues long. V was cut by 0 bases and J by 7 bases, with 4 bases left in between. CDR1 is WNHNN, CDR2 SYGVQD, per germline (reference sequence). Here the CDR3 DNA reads TGCGCCAGCAGTGAGTCCATGAATGAGCAGTTCTTC. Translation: CASSESMNEQFF.

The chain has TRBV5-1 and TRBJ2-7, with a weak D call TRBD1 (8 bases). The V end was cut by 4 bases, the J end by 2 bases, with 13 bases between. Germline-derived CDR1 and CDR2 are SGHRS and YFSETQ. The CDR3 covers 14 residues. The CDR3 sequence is CASSPQGGPYEQYF. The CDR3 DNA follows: TGCGCCAGCAGCCCACAGGGGGGGCCCTACGAGCAGTACTTC.

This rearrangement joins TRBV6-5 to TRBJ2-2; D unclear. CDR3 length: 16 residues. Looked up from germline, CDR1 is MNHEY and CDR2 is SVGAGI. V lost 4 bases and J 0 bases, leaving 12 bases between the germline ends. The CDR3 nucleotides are TGTGCCAGCAGTTTGGAGCGCCGCGCGAACACCGGGGAGCTGTTTTTT. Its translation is CASSLERRANTGELFF.

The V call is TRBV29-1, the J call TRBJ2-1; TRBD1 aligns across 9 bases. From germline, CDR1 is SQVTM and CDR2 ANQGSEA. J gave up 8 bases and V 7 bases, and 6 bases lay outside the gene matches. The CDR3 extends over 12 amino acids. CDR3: CSAGTGLDEQFF. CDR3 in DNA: TGCAGCGCCGGGACAGGGTTGGATGAGCAGTTCTTC.

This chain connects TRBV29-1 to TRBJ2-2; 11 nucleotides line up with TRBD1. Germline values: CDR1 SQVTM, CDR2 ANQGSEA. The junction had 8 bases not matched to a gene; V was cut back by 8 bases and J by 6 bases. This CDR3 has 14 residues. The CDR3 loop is CSTRTGGYAGELFF. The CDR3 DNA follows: TGCAGCACACGGACAGGGGGCTATGCCGGGGAGCTGTTTTTT.

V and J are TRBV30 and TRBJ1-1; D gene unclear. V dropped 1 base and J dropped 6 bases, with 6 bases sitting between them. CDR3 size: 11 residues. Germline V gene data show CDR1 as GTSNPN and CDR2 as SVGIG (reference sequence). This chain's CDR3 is CAWSEGAEAFF. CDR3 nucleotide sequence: TGTGCCTGGAGTGAGGGAGCTGAAGCTTTCTTT.

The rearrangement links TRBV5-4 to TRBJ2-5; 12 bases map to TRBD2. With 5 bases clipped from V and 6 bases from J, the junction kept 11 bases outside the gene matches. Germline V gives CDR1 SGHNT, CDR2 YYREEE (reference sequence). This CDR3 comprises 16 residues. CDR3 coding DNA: TGTGCCAGCAGGCATCTAGCGGGGGGGATGGAGAAGACCCAGTACTTC. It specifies CASRHLAGGMEKTQYF.